Below, 23 T cell receptor beta chains from the same sample are listed, as sequenced in a study of tumor and adjacent non-tumor tissue in lung cancer. No cell sorting was done before RNA was extracted from the tissue. TCRbeta libraries were built with three rounds of nested PCR, modified from ARM-PCR. One entry per CDR3 protein, called by TCRdb with MiXCR from the multiplex PCR reads. Altogether roughly 200,000 distinct CDR3 sequences are present, 71% being singletons, with the ten largest covering around 27%. The sequencing sample was made of lung tumor tissue. These receptors were taken from a man aged 60 to 69 with non-small cell lung cancer.

As concerns this clonotype: It may be a read error: a sequence one base away is much more abundant. The gene calls are TRBV20-1 and TRBJ2-5, with a weak D call TRBD2 (5 bases). This CDR3 is 14 amino acids long. Germline V lookup: CDR1 DFQATT, CDR2 SNEGSKA (reference sequence). Trimming cost V 0 bases and J 7 bases, with 15 bases left between them. The CDR3 coding sequence is TGCAGTGCTAGAGATCAACTAGTGAGCGGGACCCAGTACTTC. It specifies CSARDQLVSGTQYF.

Concerning this clonotype itself: With a much larger clone just one base away, this may be a read error. V is TRBV4-2 and J is TRBJ2-5, with a weak D call TRBD1 (6 bases). This CDR3 has 16 residues. CDR1 LGHNA and CDR2 YNFKEQ come from the germline V gene. V was cut by 3 bases and J by 5 bases, with 19 bases left in between. CDR3 sequence (DNA): TGTGCCAGCAGCCAGGATTTCACAGGGATCGGGGAGACCCAGTACTTC. It encodes CASSQDFTGIGETQYF.

The V and J genes are TRBV2 and TRBJ2-6, with a tentative D call TRBD1 (5 bases). The V gene lost 8 bases and the J gene lost 4 bases, with 18 bases spanning the gap. The CDR3 has 16 residues. In germline, CDR1 is SNHLY, CDR2 FYNNEI. CDR3 bases: TGTGCCAGCTTCCGAGACAGATTCTCCGGGGCCAACGTCCTGACTTTC. It is translated as CASFRDRFSGANVLTF. Drawing the rest from reference TRBV2 and TRBJ2-6, the complete variable domain is EPEVTQTPSHQVTQMGQEVILRCVPISNHLYFYWYRQILGQKVEFLVSFYNNEISEKSEIFDDQFSVERPDGSNFTLKIRSTKLEDSAMYFCASFRDRFSGANVLTFGAGSRLTVL.

Details on this clonotype: Since a much larger clone is just one base distant, this may be a read error. The V and J genes are TRBV28 and TRBJ2-1; no clear D. CDR1 is MDHEN and CDR2 is SYDVKM in the germline V gene. CDR3 size: 11 residues. The CDR3 sequence: CTSSMTRGQFF. The CDR3, as DNA: TGTACCAGCAGTATGACGCGTGGGCAGTTCTTC.

Within the sample, this clonotype is medium-sized. This chain links TRBV11-1 with TRBJ2-1, with TRBD1 matching 7 bases. Trimming took 8 bases from V and 1 from J; bases not matched to a gene: 2. Germline V lookup: CDR1 SGHAT, CDR2 FQDESV (reference sequence). The CDR3 length is 13 residues. The CDR3 is CASSDRSYNEQFF. CDR3 DNA sequence: TGTGCCAGCTCGGACAGGTCCTACAATGAGCAGTTCTTC. The full variable domain, with the rest looked up from reference TRBV11-1 and TRBJ2-1, is EAEVAQSPRYKITEKSQAVAFWCDPISGHATLYWYRQILGQGPELLVQFQDESVVDDSQLPKDRFSAERLKGVDSTLKIQPAELGDSAMYLCASSDRSYNEQFFGPGTRLTVL.

On this clonotype: Being one base from a much bigger clone, this may be a read error. The V call is TRBV6-1, the J call TRBJ2-7, with unresolved D. Germline V CDR1 and CDR2: MNHNS, SASEGT. The CDR3 has 11 amino acids. This CDR3 reads CACSSPYEQYF. The CDR3, as DNA: TGTGCCTGCAGTTCCCCATACGAGCAGTACTTC.

The V gene is TRBV5-4, the J gene TRBJ1-1; TRBD1 matches at 8 bases. The germline gives CDR1 SGHNT, CDR2 YYREEE (reference sequence). The CDR3 covers 14 residues. The trim removed 3 bases at V and 4 bases at J, leaving 5 bases unmatched. The DNA of the CDR3 is TGTGCCAGCAGCTCAGGGGGCGCAGGCACTGAAGCTTTCTTT. This codes for CASSSGGAGTEAFF.

About this clonotype: The junction differs from germline at one of its ends, possibly a read error. The rearrangement links TRBV20-1 to TRBJ2-3; perhaps TRBD2 as D (6 bases). CDR3 size: 15 residues. Germline V gene sequence: CDR1 DFQATT, CDR2 SNEGSKA (reference sequence). Here the CDR3 DNA reads TGCAGTGCTAGGGTCGGCGGGGTACCCATAGATATGCAGTATTTT. Its translation: CSARVGGVPIDMQYF.

Details on this clonotype: This is likely a read error, given that the CDR3 carries no conserved phenylalanine or tryptophan at its end. The chain employs TRBV30 and TRBJ2-1; D may match TRBD1 or TRBD2 (5 bases each). CDR1 and CDR2 from the germline V gene are GTSNPN and SVGIG (reference sequence). CDR3 size: 12 residues. V was clipped by 2 bases and J by 8 bases, with 10 bases between them. The CDR3 DNA reads TGTGCCTGGAGTCTAGAGGGGTATGAGCAGTTCTCC. This codes for CAWSLEGYEQFS.

In regard to this clonotype: One end of the junction varies from germline; a read error may be responsible. V and J are TRBV20-1 and TRBJ2-7; the D is unclear. CDR3 length equals 12 residues. The V gene's germline CDR1 is DFQATT and CDR2 SNEGSKA (reference sequence). DNA for the CDR3: TGCACTGCCTTAAGCGACGGTTACGAGCAGCACTTC. Encoded protein: CTALSDGYEQHF.

This clonotype was recorded at least ten times. CDR3 protein: CSVPQGDDEQYF. The CDR3 DNA sequence: TGCAGCGTCCCACAGGGAGATGACGAGCAGTACTTC. This chain connects TRBV29-1 to TRBJ2-7, with a tentative D call TRBD1 (6 bases). Trimming removed 6 bases at V and 5 bases at J, with 14 bases between. Germline CDR1 is SQVTM and CDR2 is ANQGSEA. The CDR3 totals 12 residues.

Notes on this clonotype: The junction and the germline gene differ at one end; a read error may be behind it. This rearrangement joins TRBV6-2 or TRBV6-3 to TRBJ2-3; 8 nucleotides match TRBD2. This CDR3 has 16 residues. Germline assignment: CDR1 MNHEY and CDR2 SVGEGT. CDR3 sequence: CASSYGAGEHTDTHYF. CDR3 DNA sequence: TGTGCCAGCAGTTACGGAGCGGGGGAGCACACAGATACGCACTATTTT.

Worth noting for this clonotype: One junction end does not reproduce the germline sequence, and a read error may be involved. The chain links TRBV29-1 to TRBJ2-6, with D uncertain. The germline V gene encodes CDR1 SQVTM and CDR2 ANQGSEA. This CDR3 is 16 amino acids long. The CDR3 sequence: CSVETYNSSGVNVLTF. CDR3 DNA: TGCAGCGTTGAAACATATAACTCTTCTGGGGTCAACGTCCTGACTTTC.

Comments on this clonotype: Being one base from a much bigger clone, this may be a read error. The missing conserved phenylalanine or tryptophan at the end of this CDR3 makes a read error likely. V is TRBV20-1 and J is TRBJ2-4; perhaps TRBD2 as D (6 bases). The CDR3 contains 19 residues. Deletions cut 2 bases from V and 0 bases from J, with 23 bases between. Germline lookup yields CDR1 DFQATT and CDR2 SNEGSKA (reference sequence). The CDR3 here is CSARSLVYGGEEAKNIQYS. The CDR3 DNA sequence: TGCAGTGCTAGAAGCCTAGTTTACGGGGGAGAGGAAGCCAAAAACATTCAGTACTCC.

The chain combines TRBV5-4 with TRBJ2-7; 9 bases agree with TRBD1. V lost 5 bases to trimming and J lost 7 bases; unmatched junction nucleotides: 13. The CDR3 contains 15 residues. Germline V gene sequence: CDR1 SGHNT, CDR2 YYREEE (reference sequence). The CDR3 sequence: CASSWGGTGKGEQYF. The CDR3 DNA sequence: TGTGCCAGCAGTTGGGGCGGGACAGGGAAAGGGGAGCAGTACTTC.

This clonotype is a singleton in its sample. J is TRBJ1-2 and V is TRBV12-3 or TRBV12-4; TRBD1 might be the D (5 bases). The CDR3 is made up of 12 amino acids. V gave up 5 bases and J gave up 5 bases, with 9 bases separating them. Written as DNA, the CDR3 is TGTGCCAGCAGTCAGACAGAGTATGGCTACACCTTC. This encodes CASSQTEYGYTF.

A word on this clonotype: Mismatch with germline at one junction end may stem from a read error. V and J are TRBV12-3 or TRBV12-4 and TRBJ1-2; D unclear. The CDR3 runs 14 residues. CDR3: CVSSLRRIGYGYTF. In DNA, the CDR3 is TGTGTCAGCAGTTTAAGGAGGATCGGCTATGGCTACACCTTC.

This clonotype was picked up one time. The chain links TRBV4-1 to TRBJ2-6, with 8 bases fitting TRBD2. CDR3 length: 19 amino acids. Germline assignment: CDR1 MGHRA and CDR2 YSYEKL. V was clipped by 10 bases and J by 2 bases; unmatched bases: 19. The CDR3 coding sequence is TGCGCCAACAGTCAAGAGAGACTAACGGGGGGGACTGGGGCCAACGTCCTGACTTTC. Amino acids: CANSQERLTGGTGANVLTF.

The CDR3 region is CASSQEHLQGNQSQYF. The CDR3 nucleotides are TGCGCCAGCAGCCAAGAACATCTACAGGGGAATCAGTCCCAGTATTTT. The genes are TRBV4-1 and TRBJ1-5, with TRBD1 identical over 7 bases. Matching the DNA end better, TRBJ2-3 makes the J call doubtful. The CDR3 loop spans 16 amino acids. Germline V CDR1 and CDR2: MGHRA, YSYEKL.

In the case of this clonotype: With a much larger clone just one base away, this may be a read error. This chain's CDR3 is CTSSYPSVDTQYF. In nucleotides, the CDR3 is TGTACCAGCAGTTACCCCTCCGTCGATACGCAGTATTTT. This chain connects TRBV6-2 or TRBV6-3 to TRBJ2-3; the D is unclear. The length of the CDR3 is 13 residues. The germline gives CDR1 MNHEY, CDR2 SVGEGT.

A remark on this clonotype: A much larger clone is a single base away; this may be a read error. The genes are TRBV20-1 and TRBJ1-2; 7 bases are shared with TRBD1. Germline V gene lookup returns CDR1 DFQATT and CDR2 SNEGSKA (reference sequence). Trimming at V came to 7 bases and at J to 8 bases, leaving 16 bases not matched to a gene. The length of the CDR3 is 14 residues. The CDR3 DNA is TGCAGTGTTCCGGGGGGGGACAGATCGTTCGGCTACACCTTC. It is translated as CSVPGGDRSFGYTF.

Details on this clonotype: One end of the junction fails to match germline, which may point to a read error. The V gene is TRBV6-5, the J gene TRBJ1-1; D is undetermined. The CDR3 is 15 residues long. Germline CDR1 and CDR2: MNHEY and SVGAGI. This chain's CDR3 is CASRGAGKSGTEAIF. In nucleotides, the CDR3 is TGTGCCAGTAGAGGTGCCGGGAAGAGCGGCACTGAAGCTATCTTT.

Ten or more counts support this clonotype. The V and J genes are TRBV12-3 or TRBV12-4 and TRBJ2-7; no reliable D call. The CDR3 covers 12 residues. The V end was cut by 2 bases, the J end by 2 bases, with 4 bases between. As DNA, the CDR3 is TGTGCCAGCAGTTTACTAGCCTACGAGCAGTACTTC. This sequence encodes CASSLLAYEQYF.